Listed below are T cell receptor beta chains from one sample, sequenced in a study of T cell responses to AZD1222 COVID-19 vaccine. Produced via immunoSEQ multiplex PCR; TCRdb's table is partial and in-frame only. The table has about 130,000 clones, about nine tenths seen once. The input for sequencing was peripheral blood, taken on day 0 of MenACWY control vaccination. The origin of the receptors is an adult in good health. Both conserved end residues are part of each CDR3. The D gene is left open where the match is weak. Clone size appears in some rows only: once, few, many, or a class for an expanded clone.

TRBD2 | NA | TRBJ2-1 | TRBV14 | CASSQFLGRDEQFF | TGTGCCAGCAGCCAATTTTTAGGGAGGGATGAGCAGTTCTTC
NA | NA | TRBJ1-2 | TRBV7-3 | CASSSGNNYGYTF | TGTGCCAGCAGCTCAGGGAATAACTATGGCTACACCTTC
TRBD2 | NA | TRBJ2-4 | TRBV28 | CASSSPGGKNIQYF | TGTGCCAGCAGTTCCCCGGGGGGAAAAAACATTCAGTACTTC
NA | few | TRBJ2-7 | TRBV4-1 | CASSQQGTYEQYF | TGCGCCAGCAGCCAACAGGGGACCTACGAGCAGTACTTC
NA | NA | TRBJ2-3 | TRBV2 | CASSGGLGSDTQYF | TGTGCCAGCAGTGGTGGTCTGGGTTCAGATACGCAGTATTTT
TRBD1 | NA | TRBJ2-5 | TRBV11-2 | CASSPRQGGRETQYF | TGTGCCAGCAGCCCAAGACAGGGGGGAAGAGAGACCCAGTACTTC
NA | NA | TRBJ2-1 | TRBV11-2 | CASSPPPGTAGDEQFF | TGTGCCAGCAGCCCGCCCCCCGGGACAGCGGGGGATGAGCAGTTCTTC
NA | NA | TRBJ2-1 | TRBV28 | CASTSFEGLSDEQFF | TGTGCCAGCACCTCCTTTGAGGGTCTTAGTGATGAGCAGTTCTTC
TRBD1 | NA | TRBJ2-7 | TRBV6-5 | CASSYTGTGSSYEQYF | TGTGCCAGCAGTTACACCGGGACAGGGAGCTCCTACGAGCAGTACTTC
TRBD1 | NA | TRBJ1-1 | TRBV28 | CASSLRGTANTEAFF | TGTGCCAGCAGTCTCCGCGGGACAGCGAACACTGAAGCTTTCTTT
NA | NA | TRBJ2-6 | TRBV21-1 | CARNRTRTGGSGANVLTF | TGTGCCAGAAACCGAACCCGGACAGGGGGGAGTGGGGCCAACGTCCTGACTTTC
TRBD1 | NA | TRBJ1-6 | TRBV29-1 | CSVEVRGPSSSPLHF | TGCAGCGTTGAGGTAAGGGGGCCATCGAGTTCACCCCTCCACTTT
TRBD1 | NA | TRBJ1-6 | TRBV5-5 | CASSLTGGRDSPLHF | TGTGCCAGCAGCTTAACAGGGGGCCGAGATTCACCCCTCCACTTT
NA | once | TRBJ2-3 | TRBV30 | CAWDDLNTQYF | TGTGCCTGGGACGACCTGAATACGCAGTATTTT
NA | NA | TRBJ1-2 | TRBV27 | CASSPDKNYGYTF | TGTGCCAGCAGTCCGGACAAGAACTATGGCTACACCTTC
TRBD1 | NA | TRBJ1-5 | TRBV19 | CASSIGLTTVGQGDQPQHF | TGTGCCAGTAGTATCGGACTGACAACGGTGGGACAGGGGGACCAGCCCCAGCATTTT
TRBD2 | NA | TRBJ2-3 | TRBV6-2/TRBV6-3 | CASSSAGSGGSDTQYF | TGTGCCAGCAGCTCCGCGGGGAGCGGGGGATCAGATACGCAGTATTTT
TRBD2 | NA | TRBJ2-1 | TRBV5-1 | CASSPTSSGGAVGNEQFF | TGCGCCAGCAGCCCCACATCTAGCGGGGGGGCTGTTGGGAATGAGCAGTTCTTC
TRBD1 | once | TRBJ1-4 | TRBV12-3/TRBV12-4 | CASSFARDREFF | TGTGCCAGCAGTTTCGCCAGGGACAGAGAGTTTTTT
TRBD1 | NA | TRBJ1-1 | TRBV18 | CASSPTGTVNTEAFF | TGTGCCAGCTCACCGACCGGGACAGTCAACACTGAAGCTTTCTTT
NA | NA | TRBJ1-2 | TRBV19 | CASNWGLNYGYTF | TGTGCCAGTAATTGGGGCCTTAACTATGGCTACACCTTC
NA | NA | TRBJ2-5 | TRBV5-4 | CASSVGLTQETQYF | TGTGCCAGCAGCGTTGGACTGACTCAAGAGACCCAGTACTTC
TRBD2 | NA | TRBJ2-2 | TRBV6-5 | CASRLAIDGELFF | TGTGCCAGCAGACTAGCGATAGACGGGGAGCTGTTTTTT
TRBD2 | NA | TRBJ2-5 | TRBV28 | CASSEGLAGGWYPSETQYF | TGTGCCAGCAGCGAAGGACTAGCGGGGGGGTGGTATCCGTCAGAGACCCAGTACTTC
NA | few | TRBJ1-1 | TRBV18 | CASSPAQNTEAFF | TGTGCCAGCTCACCGGCCCAGAACACTGAAGCTTTCTTT